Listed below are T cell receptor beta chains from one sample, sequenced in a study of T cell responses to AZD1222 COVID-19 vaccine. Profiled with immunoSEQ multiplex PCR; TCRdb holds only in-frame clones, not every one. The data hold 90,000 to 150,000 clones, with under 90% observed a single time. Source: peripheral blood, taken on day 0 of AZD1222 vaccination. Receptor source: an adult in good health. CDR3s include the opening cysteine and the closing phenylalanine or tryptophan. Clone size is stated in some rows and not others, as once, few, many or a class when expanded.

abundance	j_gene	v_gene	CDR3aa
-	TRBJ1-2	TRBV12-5	CASGPGPYGYTF
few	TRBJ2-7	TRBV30	CAWAPGSDYEQYF
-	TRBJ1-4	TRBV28	CASSLAGQTNEKLFF
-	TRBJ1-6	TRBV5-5	CASSLGFGYNSPLHF
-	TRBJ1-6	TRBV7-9	CASSFDRFGNSPLHF
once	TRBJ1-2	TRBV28	CAGAGTSSNYGYTF
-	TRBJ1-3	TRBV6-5	CASSQNTGPGNTIYF
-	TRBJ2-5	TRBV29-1	CSVYNRGRPETQYF
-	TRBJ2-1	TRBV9	CASSPGTGDNEQFF
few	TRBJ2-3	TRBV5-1	CASSLASGGRTSTDTQYF
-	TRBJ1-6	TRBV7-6	CASSSFRREMGSPLHF
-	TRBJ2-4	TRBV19	CASSTAGTGRIGNIQYF
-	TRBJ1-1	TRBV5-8	CASSAGTGRNTEAFF
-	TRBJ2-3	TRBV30	CAWSPADTQYF
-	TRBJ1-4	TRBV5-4	CASSFGIQTSNEKLFF
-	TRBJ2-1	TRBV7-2	CASSRTSFSYNEQFF
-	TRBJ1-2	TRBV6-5	CASRPQGAYYGYTF